This paragraph covers one TCR beta chain sequence. With 7 bases clipped from V and 7 bases from J, the junction kept 6 bases outside the gene matches. CDR1 SNHLY and CDR2 FYNNEI come from the germline V gene. The CDR3 has 12 residues. The entry originates in a study of control samples from healthy donors and cancer patients. This table comes from immunoSEQ multiplex PCR, and its TCRdb copy is limited to in-frame clones, with some not included. The data show under 150,000 clones, with over 75% seen just once and approximately 1% held by the top ten. The chain joins TRBV2 to TRBJ1-2, with 7 bases matching TRBD1. The sequence was collected from a woman aged 50 to 65 with colorectal cancer. Sequenced input: PBMCs. CDR3 bases: TGTGCCAGCATGGAGGGGGCGAGTGGCTACACCTTC. This encodes CASMEGASGYTF.